The rows below give T cell receptor beta chains drawn from one sample of a study of shared clonotypes between healthy human individuals. Assay: immunoSEQ multiplex PCR; the TCRdb copy retains only in-frame clones and omits some. The sample includes millions of clones, approximately 95% of them seen just once. Specimen: naive CD4+ T cells sorted from blood. The source is a man aged 18 to 29 in good health. The CDR3 runs from the conserved cysteine through the conserved F or W. The D gene is left open where the match is weak. Clone size is stated in some rows and not others, as once, few, many or a class when expanded.

abundance,d_gene,len,j_gene,v_gene,CDR3aa,CDR3nt
many,.,15,TRBJ2-1,TRBV5-6,CASTPQGDYYNEQFF,TGTGCCAGCACCCCCCAGGGGGACTACTACAATGAGCAGTTCTTC
once,.,12,TRBJ1-2,TRBV30,CAWSLPGYGYTF,TGTGCCTGGAGTTTGCCCGGCTATGGCTACACCTTC
.,.,15,TRBJ2-7,TRBV7-2,CASKSGDPASYEQYF,TGTGCCAGCAAATCCGGGGACCCCGCCTCCTACGAGCAGTACTTC
.,.,13,TRBJ1-2,TRBV19,CASSISRFSGYTF,TGTGCCAGTAGTATTTCAAGGTTCTCCGGCTACACCTTC
.,.,12,TRBJ1-5,TRBV28,CASRTGIQPQHF,TGTGCCAGCAGGACGGGAATTCAGCCCCAGCATTTT
.,.,11,TRBJ1-1,TRBV20-1,CSAKRYTEAFF,TGCAGTGCAAAGAGGTACACTGAAGCTTTCTTT
.,.,13,TRBJ2-7,TRBV28,CASAERAAYEQYF,TGTGCCAGCGCGGAACGGGCAGCCTACGAGCAGTACTTC
.,.,15,TRBJ1-1,TRBV4-2,CASSQVGSLNTEAFF,TGTGCCAGCAGCCAAGTGGGCAGTTTGAACACTGAAGCTTTCTTT
once,.,14,TRBJ2-1,TRBV6-5,CATRAGGNILEQFF,TGTGCCACCCGAGCAGGGGGGAATATACTGGAGCAGTTCTTC
.,.,14,TRBJ2-1,TRBV25-1,CASSEGVKYNEQFF,TGTGCCAGCAGTGAGGGGGTGAAGTACAATGAGCAGTTCTTC
.,.,12,TRBJ2-7,TRBV5-4,CASSASQYEQYF,TGTGCCAGCAGCGCGTCTCAGTACGAGCAGTACTTC
.,TRBD2,14,TRBJ2-3,TRBV7-9,CASSLSGASDTQYF,TGTGCCAGCAGCTTAAGCGGGGCTTCGGATACGCAGTATTTT